These 18 T cell receptor beta chains were all obtained from the same sample, sequenced in a study of cytomegalovirus exposure and HLA in healthy donors. The PCR was carried out with 60 Vbeta primers and 13 Jbeta primers. Libraries were prepared by immunoSEQ multiplex PCR; TCRdb keeps only in-frame clonotypes and omits some of them. The sample carries 95,000 to 150,000 clones, about 16% recorded once. Sequencing input: PBMCs. These receptors came from a woman younger than 30 in good health and CMV-seronegative.

This chain links TRBV10-1 with TRBJ2-7; D is unresolved. V gave up 0 bases and J gave up 5 bases, with 8 bases separating them. Germline V CDR1 and CDR2: WNHNN, SYGVQD (reference sequence). This CDR3 spans 13 amino acids. In DNA, the CDR3 is TGCGCCAGCAGTGAGTCGACATTCAACGAGCAGTACTTC. Its protein product is CASSESTFNEQYF.

V is TRBV27 and J is TRBJ1-2; D possibly corresponds to TRBD1 (5 bases). Germline-derived CDR1 and CDR2 are MNHEY and SMNVEV (reference sequence). There are 14 residues in the CDR3. V lost 6 bases and J 7 bases, leaving 18 bases between the germline ends. DNA of the CDR3: TGTGCCAGCAGGGAGCAGGGTAGTCGCTCTGGCTACACCTTC. Its protein is CASREQGSRSGYTF.

This clone appeared a few times. This CDR3 is also generated by other DNA sequences in the sample. The chain combines TRBV15 with TRBJ2-3; D is undetermined. Germline CDR1 LNHNV, CDR2 YYDKDF (reference sequence). V lost 0 bases, J lost 4 bases, and 8 bases lay in between. The CDR3 is 14 amino acids. CDR3 protein: CATSRDRVADTQYF. In DNA, the CDR3 is TGTGCCACCAGCAGAGATCGGGTAGCAGATACGCAGTATTTT. Filled out from reference TRBV15 and TRBJ2-3, the complete variable domain reads DAMVIQNPRYQVTQFGKPVTLSCSQTLNHNVMYWYQQKSSQAPKLLFHYYDKDFNNEADTPDNFQSRRPNTSFCFLDIRSPGLGDTAMYLCATSRDRVADTQYFGPGTRLTVL.

The V gene is TRBV2, the J gene TRBJ1-5; D is unclear. Germline assignment: CDR1 SNHLY and CDR2 FYNNEI. CDR3 length equals 13 residues. V was trimmed by 6 bases and J by 0 bases, leaving 6 bases between them. This CDR3 is CASSLDSNQPQHF. The CDR3, as DNA: TGTGCCAGCAGCCTAGATAGCAATCAGCCCCAGCATTTT.

The J gene is TRBJ1-3, the V gene TRBV21-1; the DNA was not used to check the table's D call, TRBD1. TRBV21-1 is labeled a pseudogene. The CDR3 is made up of 17 amino acids. This CDR3 is CASSPHGTGLSGNTIYF. In DNA form, the CDR3 reads TGTGCCAGCAGCCCCCACGGGACAGGGCTCTCTGGAAACACCATATATTTT.

This CDR3 reads CASSSGLAGAKETQYF. CDR3 bases: TGTGCCAGCAGTTCGGGACTAGCGGGGGCCAAAGAGACCCAGTACTTC. V is TRBV28 and J is TRBJ2-5; 14 bases align to TRBD2. This CDR3 region has 16 residues. V shed 4 bases and J 3 bases; nucleotides not matched to a gene: 4. Germline V lookup: CDR1 MDHEN, CDR2 SYDVKM.

The chain couples TRBV28 to TRBJ2-1, with TRBD2 identical over 11 bases. The germline V gene encodes CDR1 MDHEN and CDR2 SYDVKM. V dropped 6 bases and J dropped 0; count of bases not matched to a gene: 10. The CDR3 runs 18 residues. The CDR3 DNA reads as TGTGCCAGCAGAATATCGACTAGCGGGGCGAGCTCCTACAATGAGCAGTTCTTC. This gives the protein CASRISTSGASSYNEQFF.

The rearrangement joins TRBV4-1 to TRBJ2-7; D is perhaps TRBD2 (5 bases). CDR3 length equals 13 residues. The V gene lost 4 bases and the J gene lost 1 base, with 8 bases spanning the gap. Germline values: CDR1 MGHRA, CDR2 YSYEKL. CDR3 amino acids: CASSRGLSYEQYF. Written as DNA, the CDR3 is TGCGCCAGCAGCCGCGGACTGTCCTACGAGCAGTACTTC.

The chain recombines TRBV28 with TRBJ2-1, with TRBD1 identical over 9 bases. The germline V gene has CDR1 MDHEN and CDR2 SYDVKM. The CDR3 has 15 amino acids. Losses at the gene ends were 5 bases for V and 8 bases for J; bases not matched to a gene: 10. The CDR3 nucleotides read TGTGCCAGCAGTGAGAGGACAGGGGCAATTCATGAGCAGTTCTTC. Translation: CASSERTGAIHEQFF.

This chain joins TRBV9 and TRBJ2-3; D is ambiguous. This CDR3 comprises 16 residues. Germline lookup yields CDR1 SGDLS and CDR2 YYNGEE. V lost 2 bases and J lost 0, with 13 bases in between. The CDR3 DNA reads as TGTGCCAGCAGCGTGAAAGGCGGCTCTAGCACAGATACGCAGTATTTT. Translating it yields CASSVKGGSSTDTQYF.

The chain's CDR3 is CASSVGGTGYGYTF. The CDR3 bases are TGTGCCAGCAGCGTAGGCGGGACTGGCTATGGCTACACCTTC. This chain joins TRBV9 and TRBJ1-2; D is possibly TRBD1 (5 bases). CDR1 and CDR2 from the germline V gene are SGDLS and YYNGEE. The ends were cut back, 0 bases at V and 4 bases at J, with 10 bases in the middle. This CDR3 region has 14 residues.

The genes are TRBV28 and TRBJ1-5; the D gene is possibly TRBD1 (6 bases). V lost 7 bases to trimming and J lost 0 bases, with 16 bases between them. The germline V gene has CDR1 MDHEN and CDR2 SYDVKM. This CDR3 has 16 residues. In DNA form, the CDR3 reads TGTGCCAGCAACACCGGGGGGCTGAATAGCAATCAGCCCCAGCATTTT. Translated, it gives CASNTGGLNSNQPQHF.

This clone has more than one count but fewer than ten. The DNA of the CDR3 is TGCGCCAGCAGCCCAGGGACAGCCCTCATGAACACTGAAGCTTTCTTT. It is translated as CASSPGTALMNTEAFF. The gene calls are TRBV5-1 and TRBJ1-1; 7 bases agree with TRBD1. Germline V lookup: CDR1 SGHRS, CDR2 YFSETQ. Trimming took 4 bases from V and 0 from J; bases not matched to a gene: 9. CDR3 size: 16 residues.

The chain has TRBV11-2 and TRBJ1-1, with D possibly matching TRBD1 (5 bases). Looked up from germline, CDR1 is SGHAT and CDR2 is FQNNGV. Trimming took 8 bases from V and 7 from J, leaving 20 bases between them. This CDR3 contains 14 residues. For the CDR3, the DNA is TGTGCCAGCCTTAACGTGGGCAGGGTGGTTGAAGCTTTCTTT. Amino acids: CASLNVGRVVEAFF.

The chain recombines TRBV5-1 with TRBJ2-3; tentatively, D is TRBD2 (6 bases). Deletions cut 7 bases from V and 0 bases from J, with 15 bases between. The CDR3 runs 15 residues. From germline, CDR1 is SGHRS and CDR2 YFSETQ. The CDR3 sequence is CASSPRGSSTDTQYF. The CDR3 DNA is TGCGCCAGCTCCCCTCGGGGGTCTAGCACAGATACGCAGTATTTT.

This chain connects TRBV28 to TRBJ1-3; D is unresolved. The CDR3 has 13 residues. Trimming removed 2 bases from V and 2 bases from J, with 4 bases in between. Germline V lookup: CDR1 MDHEN, CDR2 SYDVKM. The CDR3 loop reads CASSLIAGNTIYF. Written as DNA, the CDR3 is TGTGCCAGCAGTTTAATCGCTGGAAACACCATATATTTT.

This chain uses TRBV19 with TRBJ1-4; TRBD1 is a possible D gene (6 bases). Looked up from germline, CDR1 is LNHDA and CDR2 is SQIVND (reference sequence). Trimming left V 7 bases short and J 7 bases short, with 19 bases between. The CDR3 contains 15 residues. The CDR3 reads CASTGGSGAGEKLFF. CDR3 coding DNA: TGTGCCAGTACCGGGGGGTCGGGGGCCGGTGAAAAACTGTTTTTT.

The chain is built from TRBV28 and TRBJ1-2; no clear D. Germline assignment: CDR1 MDHEN and CDR2 SYDVKM. V shed 7 bases and J shed 7 bases, with 7 bases lying between them. CDR3 size: 10 residues. As DNA, the CDR3 is TGTGCCAGCAAGCGGAGTGGCTACACCTTC. This encodes CASKRSGYTF.